This T cell receptor beta chain was obtained from a study of T cells in narcolepsy. As regards this clone: Its antigen is unknown.

Data came from immunoSEQ multiplex PCR; TCRdb stores just in-frame clones and leaves some out. The sample has 25,000 or so clones, over 75% seen once. Findings and caveats of the study: Autoreactive clonotypes reportedly recurred in blood of same and different patients, not controls. No autoreactive T cell clone sequences appeared in some memory CD4+ repertoires.

J lost 4 bases, V lost 10 bases, and 4 bases had no gene match. The CDR3 totals 13 residues. Germline CDR1 reads LNHDA; CDR2 reads SQIVND (reference sequence). Sample: memory (CD45RA-) CD4+ T cells from blood. The sequence derives from a human donor in good health. The chain links TRBV19 to TRBJ2-3; 11 positions match TRBD1. Written as DNA, the CDR3 is TGTGCCACCACGGGACAGGGGGCAGATACGCAGTATTTT. Translating it yields CATTGQGADTQYF.